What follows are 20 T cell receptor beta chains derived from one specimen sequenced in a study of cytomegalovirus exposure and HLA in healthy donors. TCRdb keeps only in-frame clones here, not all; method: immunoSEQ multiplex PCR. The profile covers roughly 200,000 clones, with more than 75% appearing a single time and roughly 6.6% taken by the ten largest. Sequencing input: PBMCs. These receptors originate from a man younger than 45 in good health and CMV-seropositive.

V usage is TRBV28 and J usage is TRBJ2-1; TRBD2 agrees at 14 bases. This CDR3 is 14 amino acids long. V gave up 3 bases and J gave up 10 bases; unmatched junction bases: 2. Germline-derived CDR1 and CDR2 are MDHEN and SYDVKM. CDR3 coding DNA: TGTGCCAGCAGTTTGGGACTAGCGGGAGACGAGCAGTTCTTC. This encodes CASSLGLAGDEQFF.

The CDR3: CASSLSTYGYTF. CDR3 nucleotide sequence: TGTGCCAGCAGTTTATCTACCTATGGCTACACCTTC. The chain recombines TRBV28 with TRBJ1-2, with D unclear. This CDR3 spans 12 amino acids. The V end was cut by 1 base, the J end by 4 bases, with 4 bases between. Germline values: CDR1 MDHEN, CDR2 SYDVKM.

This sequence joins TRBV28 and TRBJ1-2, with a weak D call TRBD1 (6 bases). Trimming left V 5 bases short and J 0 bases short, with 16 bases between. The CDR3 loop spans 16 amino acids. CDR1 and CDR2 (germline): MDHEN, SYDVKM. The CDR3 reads CASSKRTAKSNYGYTF. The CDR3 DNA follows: TGTGCCAGCAGTAAGAGGACAGCCAAATCTAACTATGGCTACACCTTC.

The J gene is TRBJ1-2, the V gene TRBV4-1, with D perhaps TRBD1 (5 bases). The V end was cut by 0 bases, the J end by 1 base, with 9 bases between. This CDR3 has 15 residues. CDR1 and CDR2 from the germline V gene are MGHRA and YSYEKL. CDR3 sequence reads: CASSQETADNYGYTF. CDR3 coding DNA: TGCGCCAGCAGCCAAGAGACAGCCGATAACTATGGCTACACCTTC.

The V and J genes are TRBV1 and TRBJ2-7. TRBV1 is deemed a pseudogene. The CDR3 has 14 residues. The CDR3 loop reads CTSSPWRVSYEQYF. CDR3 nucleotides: TGCACCAGCAGCCCATGGCGCGTTTCCTACGAGCAGTACTTC.

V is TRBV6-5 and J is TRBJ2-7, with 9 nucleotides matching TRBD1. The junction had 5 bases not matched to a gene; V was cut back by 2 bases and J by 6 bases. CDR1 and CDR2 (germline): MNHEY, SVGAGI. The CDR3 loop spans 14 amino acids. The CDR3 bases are TGTGCCAGCAGTTACACAGGGACAGGGTTCGAGCAGTACTTC. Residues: CASSYTGTGFEQYF.

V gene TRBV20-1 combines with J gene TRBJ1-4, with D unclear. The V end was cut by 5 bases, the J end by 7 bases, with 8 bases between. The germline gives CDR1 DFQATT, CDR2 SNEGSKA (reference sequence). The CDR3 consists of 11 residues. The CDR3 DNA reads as TGCAGTGCTTCCTTTGGTGAAAAACTGTTTTTT. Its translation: CSASFGEKLFF.

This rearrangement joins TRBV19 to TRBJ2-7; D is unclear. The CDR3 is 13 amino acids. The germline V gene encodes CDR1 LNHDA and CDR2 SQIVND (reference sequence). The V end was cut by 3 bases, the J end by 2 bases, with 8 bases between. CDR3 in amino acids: CASSIDQPYEQYF. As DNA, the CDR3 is TGTGCCAGTAGTATCGACCAACCCTACGAGCAGTACTTC.

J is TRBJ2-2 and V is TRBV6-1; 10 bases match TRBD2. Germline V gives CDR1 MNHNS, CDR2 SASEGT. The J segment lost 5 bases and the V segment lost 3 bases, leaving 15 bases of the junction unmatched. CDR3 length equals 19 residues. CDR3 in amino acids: CASSDEVAGGPRTTGELFF. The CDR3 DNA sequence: TGTGCCAGCAGTGATGAGGTAGCGGGAGGTCCCCGAACGACCGGGGAGCTGTTTTTT.

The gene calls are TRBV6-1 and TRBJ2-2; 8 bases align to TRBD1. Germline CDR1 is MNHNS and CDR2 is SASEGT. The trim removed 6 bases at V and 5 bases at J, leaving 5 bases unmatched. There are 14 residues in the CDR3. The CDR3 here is CASSGQGRTGELFF. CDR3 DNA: TGTGCCAGCAGCGGACAGGGTCGGACCGGGGAGCTGTTTTTT.

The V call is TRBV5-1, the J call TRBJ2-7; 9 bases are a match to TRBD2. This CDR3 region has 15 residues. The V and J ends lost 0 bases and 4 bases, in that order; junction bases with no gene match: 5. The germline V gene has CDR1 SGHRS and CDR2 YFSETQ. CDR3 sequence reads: CASSLVASGVYEQYF. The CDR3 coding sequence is TGCGCCAGCAGCTTGGTTGCTAGCGGGGTTTACGAGCAGTACTTC.

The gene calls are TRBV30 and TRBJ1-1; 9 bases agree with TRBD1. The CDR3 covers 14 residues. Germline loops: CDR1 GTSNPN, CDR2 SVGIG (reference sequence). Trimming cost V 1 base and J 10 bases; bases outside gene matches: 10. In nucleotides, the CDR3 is TGTGCCTGGAGTGACGCCGGGACAGGGCTTTTAGCTTTCTTT. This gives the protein CAWSDAGTGLLAFF.

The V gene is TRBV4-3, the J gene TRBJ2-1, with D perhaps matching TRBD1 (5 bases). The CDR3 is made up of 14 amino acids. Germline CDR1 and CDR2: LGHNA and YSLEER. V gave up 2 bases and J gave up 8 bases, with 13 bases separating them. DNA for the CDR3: TGCGCCAGCAGCCAAACCCACAGGATATATGAGCAGTTCTTC. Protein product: CASSQTHRIYEQFF.

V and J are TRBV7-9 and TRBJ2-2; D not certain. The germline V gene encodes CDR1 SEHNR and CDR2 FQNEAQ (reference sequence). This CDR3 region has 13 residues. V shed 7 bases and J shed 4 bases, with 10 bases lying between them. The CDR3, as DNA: TGTGCCAGCAACATATTGGTCACCGGGGAGCTGTTTTTT. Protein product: CASNILVTGELFF.

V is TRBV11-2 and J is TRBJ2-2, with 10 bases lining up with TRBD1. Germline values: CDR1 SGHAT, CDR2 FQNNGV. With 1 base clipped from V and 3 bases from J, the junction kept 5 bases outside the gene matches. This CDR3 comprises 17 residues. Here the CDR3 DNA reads TGTGCCAGCAGCTTAGGGGGACAGGGGTTCTACACCGGGGAGCTGTTTTTT. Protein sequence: CASSLGGQGFYTGELFF.

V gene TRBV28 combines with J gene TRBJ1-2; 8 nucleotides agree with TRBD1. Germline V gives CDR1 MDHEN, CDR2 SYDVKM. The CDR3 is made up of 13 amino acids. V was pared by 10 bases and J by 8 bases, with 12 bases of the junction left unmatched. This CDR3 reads CATRDRLGGGYTF. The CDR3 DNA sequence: TGTGCCACCAGGGACAGGCTTGGAGGGGGCTACACCTTC.

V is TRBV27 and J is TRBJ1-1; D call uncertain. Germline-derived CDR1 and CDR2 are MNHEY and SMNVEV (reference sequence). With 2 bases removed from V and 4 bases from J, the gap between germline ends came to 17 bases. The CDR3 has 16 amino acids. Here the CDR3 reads CASSLVGLGLGTEAFF. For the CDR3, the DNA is TGTGCCAGCAGTTTAGTCGGACTTGGATTGGGCACTGAAGCTTTCTTT.

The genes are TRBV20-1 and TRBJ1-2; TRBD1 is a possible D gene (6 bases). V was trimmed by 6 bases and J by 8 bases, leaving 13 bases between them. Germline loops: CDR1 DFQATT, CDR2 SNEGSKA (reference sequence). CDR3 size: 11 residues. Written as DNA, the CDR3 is TGCAGTGCGCGGGGGGCTCAAGGCTACACCTTC. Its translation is CSARGAQGYTF.

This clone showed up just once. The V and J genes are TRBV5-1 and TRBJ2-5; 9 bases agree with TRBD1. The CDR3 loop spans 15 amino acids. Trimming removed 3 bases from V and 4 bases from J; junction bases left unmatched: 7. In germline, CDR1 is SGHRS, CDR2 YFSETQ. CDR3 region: CASSSPGQGTETQYF. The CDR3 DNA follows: TGCGCCAGCAGCTCCCCGGGACAGGGCACAGAGACCCAGTACTTC.

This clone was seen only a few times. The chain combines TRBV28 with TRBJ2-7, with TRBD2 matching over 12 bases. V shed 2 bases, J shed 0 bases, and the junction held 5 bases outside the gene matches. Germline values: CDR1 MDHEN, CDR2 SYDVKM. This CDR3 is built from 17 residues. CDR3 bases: TGTGCCAGCAGTTTAGGAAGACTAGCGGGAGACTCCTACGAGCAGTACTTC. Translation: CASSLGRLAGDSYEQYF. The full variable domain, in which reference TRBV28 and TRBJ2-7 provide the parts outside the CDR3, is DVKVTQSSRYLVKRTGEKVFLECVQDMDHENMFWYRQDPGLGLRLIYFSYDVKMKEKGDIPEGYSVSREKKERFSLILESASTNQTSMYLCASSLGRLAGDSYEQYFGPGTRLTVT.